The rows below give T cell receptor beta chains drawn from one sample of a study of blood T cell repertoires in COVID-19. Clones were sequenced by immunoSEQ multiplex PCR, and TCRdb holds only the in-frame ones, with some missing. This table has about 110,000 clones, roughly 80% appearing once. The material sequenced was peripheral blood. All receptors come from a human donor in a cohort sampled during active or convalescent COVID-19. The CDR3 runs from the conserved cysteine through the conserved F or W. Fields, in order: CDR3 DNA, CDR3 protein, J gene, D gene, clone size, CDR3 length, V gene. D genes are given only for firm matches. Clone size is not always given. Where it is, it says once, few, many or a class for expanded clones.

TGTCCTGGGAGCGCACCGGTGGTTAACACTGAAGCTTTCTTT,CPGSAPVVNTEAFF,TRBJ1-1,NA,NA,14,TRBV22-1
TGTGCCAGCAGCTTAGCGGGACAGGGGGCCTACGAGCAGTACTTC,CASSLAGQGAYEQYF,TRBJ2-7,TRBD1,NA,15,TRBV7-2
TGTGCCAGTAGAAATGACATCTCTAGCACAGATACGCAGTATTTT,CASRNDISSTDTQYF,TRBJ2-3,NA,NA,15,TRBV19
TGTGCCAGCAGTGAAGCGCTCACAGGCAGGACTGAAGCTTTCTTT,CASSEALTGRTEAFF,TRBJ1-1,NA,NA,15,TRBV6-1
TGTGCCAGCCGGGACACTAGCACAGATACGCAGTATTTT,CASRDTSTDTQYF,TRBJ2-3,NA,NA,13,TRBV6-5
TGTGCCAGTAGTATTGGGAAGGGGTACACCGGGGAGCTGTTTTTT,CASSIGKGYTGELFF,TRBJ2-2,NA,NA,15,TRBV19
TGTGCCATCAGTGATACAGGAGCATCTACAGGGGATGAGCAGTTCTTC,CAISDTGASTGDEQFF,TRBJ2-1,TRBD1,NA,16,TRBV10-3
TGTGCCAGGAGCGGGGGGGAAGACGAGCAGTACTTC,CARSGGEDEQYF,TRBJ2-7,TRBD2,NA,12,TRBV6-5
TGTGCCTGGGCACCCGGGACAGGGTTCAATGAAAAACTGTTTTTT,CAWAPGTGFNEKLFF,TRBJ1-4,TRBD1,NA,15,TRBV30
TGTGCCAGCAGTGAAGTAGCAGGCCCGGGGGACATTCAGTACTTC,CASSEVAGPGDIQYF,TRBJ2-4,NA,once,15,TRBV2
TGTGCCAGCACTTTCGGGGTGGAAAACACTGAAGCTTTCTTT,CASTFGVENTEAFF,TRBJ1-1,NA,many,14,TRBV9
TGTGCCAGCAGCTTAGCCGGGACACGGCGCTACGAGCAGTACTTC,CASSLAGTRRYEQYF,TRBJ2-7,NA,few,15,TRBV7-8
TGTGCCAGCAGCTGGGGAGCACCCACAGCTGGGTACAATGAGCAGTTCTTC,CASSWGAPTAGYNEQFF,TRBJ2-1,NA,NA,17,TRBV3-1/TRBV3-2
TGTGCCAGCAAGAGCACCCCGACAGGGGGCTATGGCTACACCTTC,CASKSTPTGGYGYTF,TRBJ1-2,TRBD1,NA,15,TRBV6-5
TGTGCCAGCTCACCCCCACGGGATACGGGGGCCAAAAACATTCAGTACTTC,CASSPPRDTGAKNIQYF,TRBJ2-4,NA,few,17,TRBV18
TGTGCCAGCTCACCACCGCAGGGCGGAAACAATGAGCAGTTCTTC,CASSPPQGGNNEQFF,TRBJ2-1,NA,NA,15,TRBV18
TGCGCCAGCAGCCAGGCCCCCGGTATAGCGGGCCTTTTGTACAATGAGCAGTTCTTC,CASSQAPGIAGLLYNEQFF,TRBJ2-1,TRBD2,few,19,TRBV4-3
TGCGCCAGCAGCCATAGCGGGAGAACAGATACGCAGTATTTT,CASSHSGRTDTQYF,TRBJ2-3,TRBD2,few,14,TRBV4-3
TGTGCCAGTAGTCGGGGGACAGGGCTCACCGGGGAGCTGTTTTTT,CASSRGTGLTGELFF,TRBJ2-2,TRBD1,NA,15,TRBV19
TGTGCCAGCAGCTGGACTAGCGGGAGTGAGACCCAGTACTTC,CASSWTSGSETQYF,TRBJ2-5,TRBD2,NA,14,TRBV27
TGTGCCACCAGTGACGCCGCGGGCGGGACCTACAATGAGCAGTTCTTC,CATSDAAGGTYNEQFF,TRBJ2-1,NA,NA,16,TRBV24-1
TGTGCCAGCACGGGAATAGCGGGACACTCCTACGAGCAGTACTTC,CASTGIAGHSYEQYF,TRBJ2-7,TRBD2,NA,15,TRBV11-2
TGTGCCAGTAGTATAGCTCCCGGGACAGGGGCCAACGTCCTGACTTTC,CASSIAPGTGANVLTF,TRBJ2-6,NA,NA,16,TRBV19
TGTGCCAGCTCACCAGGACCGGGACAGGGTCTTTTCGAGCAGTACTTC,CASSPGPGQGLFEQYF,TRBJ2-7,TRBD1,once,16,TRBV18
TGTGCCAGCAGCAAGACAGGGGTGAACACCGGGGAGCTGTTTTTT,CASSKTGVNTGELFF,TRBJ2-2,TRBD1,many,15,TRBV7-2
TGTGCCAGCAGCTTTCGCGGGGACAATGAGCAGTTCTTC,CASSFRGDNEQFF,TRBJ2-1,NA,NA,13,TRBV11-2
TGCAGTGCTAGTCTCGGGGGTGCGAATTGGCAGTACTTC,CSASLGGANWQYF,TRBJ2-7,NA,NA,13,TRBV20-1
TGTGCCAGCAGCTTAGGCCCCAGGGGCCTCACAGGGGGCACTGAAGCTTTCTTT,CASSLGPRGLTGGTEAFF,TRBJ1-1,TRBD1,NA,18,TRBV7-6
TGTGCCTGGAGCGAGGGGGTCTATAATTCACCCCTCCACTTT,CAWSEGVYNSPLHF,TRBJ1-6,NA,NA,14,TRBV30
TGTGCCAGTAGTACGGGAGGCCGGGTAACCGGGGAGCTGTTTTTT,CASSTGGRVTGELFF,TRBJ2-2,TRBD2,NA,15,TRBV19
TGTGCCACCAGCAGAGATAGGTTTCGGGGAAACATTCAGTACTTC,CATSRDRFRGNIQYF,TRBJ2-4,NA,once,15,TRBV15
TGTGCCTGGAGCGACAGGTCACCCCTCCACTTT,CAWSDRSPLHF,TRBJ1-6,NA,NA,11,TRBV30
TGTGCCAGTAGTATAGGTGGGGGGGTTGGTTTGAATGAGCAGTTCTTC,CASSIGGGVGLNEQFF,TRBJ2-1,TRBD2,once,16,TRBV19
TGTGCCAGCAGTCGACAGGGGGCGTCCTACGAGCAGTACTTC,CASSRQGASYEQYF,TRBJ2-7,TRBD1,NA,14,TRBV28
TGTGCCAGCAGTTTCACCGGACTAGCGGGTAACACCGGGGAGCTGTTTTTT,CASSFTGLAGNTGELFF,TRBJ2-2,TRBD2,NA,17,TRBV28
TGTGCCAGCAGCTGGGGGGGGCCGTATGGCTACACCTTC,CASSWGGPYGYTF,TRBJ1-2,NA,NA,13,TRBV5-6
TGTGCCAGCAGCATCCTAGCGGGAGTATCAGATACGCAGTATTTT,CASSILAGVSDTQYF,TRBJ2-3,TRBD2,NA,15,TRBV7-3
TGTGCCAGCAGCCAAGTTAGCAGATCTTCCTACAATGAGCAGTTCTTC,CASSQVSRSSYNEQFF,TRBJ2-1,NA,NA,16,TRBV3-1/TRBV3-2
TGTGCCAGTAACCGGGACAGCTCTGGGGCCAACGTCCTGACTTTC,CASNRDSSGANVLTF,TRBJ2-6,TRBD1,NA,15,TRBV19
TGTGCCAGTAGTATTCTCACAGGGGACTATGGCTACACCTTC,CASSILTGDYGYTF,TRBJ1-2,TRBD1,NA,14,TRBV19
TGTGCCAGCTCCTCGGGGACAAGGAATTCACCCCTCCACTTT,CASSSGTRNSPLHF,TRBJ1-6,NA,NA,14,TRBV18
TGTGCCAGCAGCCTCGGACAGGGGCCCTATGGCTACACCTTC,CASSLGQGPYGYTF,TRBJ1-2,TRBD1,NA,14,TRBV3-1/TRBV3-2
TGTGCCAGCAGATGGTCTAGTGAGCAGTTCTTC,CASRWSSEQFF,TRBJ2-1,NA,NA,11,TRBV27
TGTGCCAGCAGCTTAAACCCGGGAGGGCTCTATGGCTACACCTTC,CASSLNPGGLYGYTF,TRBJ1-2,NA,NA,15,TRBV7-3
TGTGCCAGCAGGTCCTTGGGGTTGGGGGGGAGAACCGCTAGGAGGGAGACCCAGTACTTC,CASRSLGLGGRTARRETQYF,TRBJ2-5,TRBD2,NA,20,TRBV28
TGCGCCAGCAGGGGACAGGCGAACACCGGGGAGCTGTTTTTT,CASRGQANTGELFF,TRBJ2-2,TRBD1,NA,14,TRBV5-1
TGTGCCAGCAGCTTACTGACAGGGGCTAAAGGCTACACCTTC,CASSLLTGAKGYTF,TRBJ1-2,TRBD1,NA,14,TRBV11-2
TGTGCCAGCACCCACGGACAGGGGGCATCCTACGAGCAGTACTTC,CASTHGQGASYEQYF,TRBJ2-7,TRBD1,NA,15,TRBV28
TGTGCCAGTAGTATCGGGGGAGGCTCTGGGGCCAACGTCCTGACTTTC,CASSIGGGSGANVLTF,TRBJ2-6,NA,NA,16,TRBV19
TGCAGCGTTGAGGGGGGGACCATCTCCTACAATGAGCAGTTCTTC,CSVEGGTISYNEQFF,TRBJ2-1,TRBD2,NA,15,TRBV29-1
TGTGCCAGCAGCTTGGACAGGACCTACGAGCAGTACTTC,CASSLDRTYEQYF,TRBJ2-7,NA,NA,13,TRBV5-4
TGCAGCATTGGGACTAGCGTGGGCACAGATACGCAGTATTTT,CSIGTSVGTDTQYF,TRBJ2-3,TRBD2,NA,14,TRBV29-1
TGTGCCAGCACCGTGTCTCTAGCGGACTACGAGCAGTACTTC,CASTVSLADYEQYF,TRBJ2-7,TRBD2,NA,14,TRBV28
TGTGCCATCAGTGAGCCGGGACAGGGGGCTTACGAGCAGTACTTC,CAISEPGQGAYEQYF,TRBJ2-7,TRBD1,NA,15,TRBV10-3
TGTGCCAGCAGCGTACTAGCGGGGACGGGCGGGGAGCAGTTCTTC,CASSVLAGTGGEQFF,TRBJ2-1,TRBD2,NA,15,TRBV9
TGTGCCAGCAGTCCGATCGAAACAGGGTATCCCTTCTATGGCTACACCTTC,CASSPIETGYPFYGYTF,TRBJ1-2,NA,few,17,TRBV6-6
TGTGCCAGCAGCTTAGCCCTGCGGGGGGGCCCGTGGGACGAGCAGTACTTC,CASSLALRGGPWDEQYF,TRBJ2-7,TRBD2,NA,17,TRBV7-2